This T cell receptor (beta chain) comes out of a study of beta chain features in type 1 diabetes. The whole isolated RNA underwent reverse transcription, so sequencing captured expressed TCRB transcripts. Assay used: immunoSEQ multiplex PCR; TCRdb lists only in-frame clones, some missing. The data contain 40,000 to 50,000 clones, over 50% of them seen just once; the ten biggest clones take up roughly 1.7%. General study points: Significant though moderate, a shortening of TCRB CDR3s appeared in all four CD4+ subsets of Type 1 diabetes patients. More deletions and fewer insertions at VDJ junctions were seen in type 1 diabetes patients.

In regard to this clone: The target antigen is unknown.

The clonotype comes from a man aged 25-45 years with type 1 diabetes. Some clones in this sample may be carry-over from other donors' samples. Sequencing was performed on Tregs from blood.

DNA for the CDR3: TGTGCCAGCAACGGACAGGGTGGTACACCCCTCCACTTT. Protein product: CASNGQGGTPLHF. The chain uses TRBV9 and TRBJ1-6; 8 nucleotides agree with TRBD1. This CDR3 spans 13 amino acids. Germline V gene lookup returns CDR1 SGDLS and CDR2 YYNGEE. The ends lost 6 bases at V and 11 bases at J; junction bases unmatched: 7.